Listed below are T cell receptor beta chains from one sample, sequenced in a study of CD8 T cells in Susac syndrome. In TCRdb, the immunoSEQ multiplex PCR reads were re-called with MiXCR into one record per CDR3 protein. Of about 400,000 distinct CDR3 sequences in the sample, 85% are singletons; the top ten hold about 0.12%. Sequencing was done on a sample of CD8+ T cells from PBMCs. Receptors originate from a human donor with multiple sclerosis. CDR3s include the opening cysteine and the closing phenylalanine or tryptophan. The order of the fields is V gene, clone size, J gene, CDR3 protein. Size is stated for part of the rows, as once, few or many counts, or as a class when the clone is expanded.

V gene: TRBV7-9
clone size: once
J gene: TRBJ1-4
CDR3 protein: CASSFPDGPPNEKLFF

V gene: TRBV4-1
clone size: NA
J gene: TRBJ2-7
CDR3 protein: CASSQDSGGPSYEQYF

V gene: TRBV5-1
clone size: NA
J gene: TRBJ2-7
CDR3 protein: CASSLGQGATEQYF

V gene: TRBV20-1
clone size: few
J gene: TRBJ2-1
CDR3 protein: CSARAALNYNEQFF

V gene: TRBV5-1
clone size: NA
J gene: TRBJ2-2
CDR3 protein: CASSWLDTNTGELFF

V gene: TRBV29-1
clone size: NA
J gene: TRBJ2-7
CDR3 protein: CSVGGLAGDEQYF

V gene: TRBV27
clone size: NA
J gene: TRBJ2-3
CDR3 protein: CASGRTGTRTSTDTQYF

V gene: TRBV27
clone size: NA
J gene: TRBJ2-3
CDR3 protein: CASSSGTSITDTQYF

V gene: TRBV3-1
clone size: NA
J gene: TRBJ1-5
CDR3 protein: CASSTMGPGQPQHF

V gene: TRBV30
clone size: NA
J gene: TRBJ1-1
CDR3 protein: CAWRGPSDRLLNTEAFF

V gene: TRBV3-1
clone size: NA
J gene: TRBJ2-2
CDR3 protein: CASSQRWGQEGNTGELFF

V gene: TRBV14
clone size: once
J gene: TRBJ2-3
CDR3 protein: CASSQVTGPKDTQYF

V gene: TRBV12-3/TRBV12-4
clone size: NA
J gene: TRBJ1-1
CDR3 protein: CASSLNHGYTEAFF

V gene: TRBV15
clone size: NA
J gene: TRBJ2-7
CDR3 protein: CATSIRQGPSYEQYF

V gene: TRBV6-1
clone size: NA
J gene: TRBJ2-3
CDR3 protein: CASGRVDEGRFTDTQYF

V gene: TRBV7-9
clone size: NA
J gene: TRBJ1-2
CDR3 protein: CASSLLTREANYGYTF

V gene: TRBV6-1
clone size: NA
J gene: TRBJ2-2
CDR3 protein: CASSEWAPTNTGELFF

V gene: TRBV20-1
clone size: NA
J gene: TRBJ2-7
CDR3 protein: CSARGNYEQYF

V gene: TRBV6-6
clone size: few
J gene: TRBJ2-5
CDR3 protein: CASSSRGQTQETQYF

V gene: TRBV7-9
clone size: NA
J gene: TRBJ1-1
CDR3 protein: CASSSLDRGVTEAFF

V gene: TRBV27
clone size: NA
J gene: TRBJ2-1
CDR3 protein: CASTRGGNEQFF

V gene: TRBV19
clone size: NA
J gene: TRBJ1-1
CDR3 protein: CASSMRGTEAFF